These 15 T cell receptor beta chains share one sample of origin, sequenced in a study of identical twins. From the 5' RACE reads, TCRdb called clonotypes with MiXCR, one entry per CDR3 protein. The sample yields some 710,000 distinct CDR3 sequences, approximately 6.1% seen once. Sequencing used naive T cells sorted from blood. These receptors were collected from a man in his late teens or twenties in good health.

The gene calls are TRBV20-1 and TRBJ1-6; 9 bases line up with TRBD1. Germline V gene data show CDR1 as DFQATT and CDR2 as SNEGSKA (reference sequence). This CDR3 has 16 residues. With 0 bases clipped from V and 5 bases from J, the junction kept 5 bases outside the gene matches. This CDR3 reads CSAREPTGGNNSPLHF. CDR3 DNA sequence: TGCAGTGCTAGAGAGCCGACAGGGGGAAATAATTCACCCCTCCACTTT.

This clonotype came up a few times. This rearrangement joins TRBV6-1 to TRBJ2-3; 11 nucleotides agree with TRBD2. CDR1 is MNHNS and CDR2 is SASEGT in the germline V gene. V lost 7 bases to trimming and J lost 9 bases; unmatched junction nucleotides: 15. This CDR3 has 16 residues. In DNA form, the CDR3 reads TGTGCCAGCACCCTTGTAGCGGGAGGGATAACAAAGACGCAGTATTTT. Its translation: CASTLVAGGITKTQYF.

The chain is built from TRBV10-3 and TRBJ2-3; D is unresolved. Trimming left V 0 bases short and J 2 bases short, with 9 bases between. The CDR3 length is 15 residues. Germline V gene lookup returns CDR1 ENHRY and CDR2 SYGVKD. The CDR3 DNA is TGTGCCATCAGTGAGTCTGGGGTCTCCACAGATACGCAGTATTTT. This encodes CAISESGVSTDTQYF.

This clonotype has ten or more counts. The chain uses TRBV7-9 and TRBJ2-2; 7 bases fit TRBD2. Germline CDR1 and CDR2: SEHNR and FQNEAQ (reference sequence). Trimming took 4 bases from V and 0 from J; bases not matched to a gene: 2. The CDR3 is made up of 15 amino acids. CDR3 protein: CASSYTSANTGELFF. CDR3 DNA: TGTGCCAGCAGCTACACTAGCGCGAACACCGGGGAGCTGTTTTTT.

A few counts support this clonotype. V and J are TRBV7-9 and TRBJ2-7; D is undetermined. This CDR3 is 14 amino acids long. Trimming removed 5 bases at V and 3 bases at J, with 14 bases between. Per the germline V gene, CDR1 is SEHNR and CDR2 is FQNEAQ (reference sequence). CDR3 coding DNA: TGTGCCAGCAGCCATCCCCTAACATTCTACGAGCAGTACTTC. The encoded protein is CASSHPLTFYEQYF.

This clonotype was counted a few times. This chain uses TRBV5-5 with TRBJ2-7, with D possibly called TRBD1 or TRBD2 (5 bases each). In germline, CDR1 is SGHKS, CDR2 YYEKEE (reference sequence). This CDR3 has 15 residues. Trimming cost V 5 bases and J 7 bases, with 22 bases left between them. This CDR3 reads CASSGTAITVFEQYV. Written as DNA, the CDR3 is TGTGCCAGCAGTGGGACGGCCATAACTGTTTTTGAGCAGTACGTC.

This clonotype was seen at least ten times. The V call is TRBV5-1, the J call TRBJ2-7; D may match TRBD1 or TRBD2 (5 bases each). The CDR3 runs 15 residues. From germline, CDR1 is SGHRS and CDR2 YFSETQ. V dropped 0 bases and J dropped 3 bases, with 13 bases sitting between them. The CDR3 nucleotides are TGCGCCAGCAGCTTGGGCCTGGGACGAGACTACGAGCAGTACTTC. Protein product: CASSLGLGRDYEQYF.

With regard to this clonotype: The conserved final phenylalanine or tryptophan is absent from the CDR3, which likely points to a read error. The V gene is TRBV12-3 or TRBV12-4, the J gene TRBJ1-1; D remains unclear. The CDR3 extends over 13 amino acids. V was shortened by 0 bases and J by 1 base, with 3 bases between the two germline ends. The CDR3 spells CASSLAENTEAFI. The CDR3 region has the DNA TGTGCCAGCAGTTTAGCTGAGAACACTGAAGCTTTCATT.

This clonotype was seen ten or more times. V and J are TRBV6-5 and TRBJ2-6, with no clear D. Germline CDR1 reads MNHEY; CDR2 reads SVGAGI. The V end was cut by 2 bases, the J end by 0 bases, with 5 bases between. The CDR3 is 15 residues long. CDR3 loop: CASSYSPSGANVLTF. The CDR3, as DNA: TGTGCCAGCAGTTACAGCCCCTCTGGGGCCAACGTCCTGACTTTC.

The chain joins TRBV12-3 or TRBV12-4 to TRBJ2-3; 16 bases map to TRBD2. The V and J ends lost 3 bases and 2 bases, in that order; junction bases with no gene match: 8. The CDR3 sequence is 19 residues long. This CDR3 reads CASSFAGLAGGGSTDTQYF. The CDR3 bases are TGTGCCAGCAGTTTTGCGGGACTAGCGGGAGGGGGTTCCACAGATACGCAGTATTTT.

This clonotype has only a few counts. This rearrangement joins TRBV25-1 to TRBJ2-3; no clear D gene. CDR3 length: 13 amino acids. The V and J ends lost 3 bases and 2 bases respectively, with 6 bases between them. Germline values: CDR1 MGHDK, CDR2 SYGVNS. The CDR3 region is CASSDQATDTQYF. The CDR3 nucleotides are TGTGCCAGCAGTGACCAGGCCACAGATACGCAGTATTTT. Drawing the rest from reference TRBV25-1 and TRBJ2-3, the complete variable domain is EADIYQTPRYLVIGTGKKITLECSQTMGHDKMYWYQQDPGMELHLIHYSYGVNSTEKGDLSSESTVSRIRTEHFPLTLESARPSHTSQYLCASSDQATDTQYFGPGTRLTVL.

This clonotype was detected a few times. V usage is TRBV6-5 and J usage is TRBJ2-7; D gene ambiguous. The CDR3 runs to 14 residues. Germline V gives CDR1 MNHEY, CDR2 SVGAGI. V was pared by 4 bases and J by 3 bases, with 13 bases between. The DNA of the CDR3 is TGTGCCAGCAGTTGGAAAATCGGAATCTACGAGCAGTACTTC. Amino acids: CASSWKIGIYEQYF.

This clonotype was observed many times. The V gene is TRBV12-3 or TRBV12-4, the J gene TRBJ1-5; D unclear. Trimming removed 6 bases from V and 4 bases from J, with 10 bases in between. The CDR3 is 13 residues long. The CDR3 DNA sequence: TGTGCCAGCAGCCGACGGGAGAATCAGCCCCAGCATTTT. Translating it yields CASSRRENQPQHF.

This chain links TRBV11-3 with TRBJ1-1; D is perhaps TRBD1 (6 bases). Germline V gene data show CDR1 as SGHNT and CDR2 as YENEEA. The CDR3 contains 15 residues. Trimming removed 4 bases from V and 1 base from J, with 13 bases in between. CDR3 residues: CASSSSSGQNTEAFF. CDR3 bases: TGTGCCAGCAGCTCCTCATCGGGACAGAACACTGAAGCTTTCTTT.

This clonotype has a count of ten or more. The chain uses TRBV30 and TRBJ2-5; the D gene could be TRBD1 or TRBD2 (7 bases each). CDR3 size: 10 residues. Germline CDR1 GTSNPN, CDR2 SVGIG (reference sequence). V was pared by 2 bases and J by 14 bases, with 12 bases between. The CDR3 coding sequence is TGTGCCTGGAGTCAGGGGGGGTTATACTTC. It translates to CAWSQGGLYF. The full variable domain, rest sourced from reference TRBV30 and TRBJ2-5, is SQTIHQWPATLVQPVGSPLSLECTVEGTSNPNLYWYRQAAGRGLQLLFYSVGIGQISSEVPQNLSASRPQDRQFILSSKKLLLSDSGFYLCAWSQGGLYFGPGTRLLVL.